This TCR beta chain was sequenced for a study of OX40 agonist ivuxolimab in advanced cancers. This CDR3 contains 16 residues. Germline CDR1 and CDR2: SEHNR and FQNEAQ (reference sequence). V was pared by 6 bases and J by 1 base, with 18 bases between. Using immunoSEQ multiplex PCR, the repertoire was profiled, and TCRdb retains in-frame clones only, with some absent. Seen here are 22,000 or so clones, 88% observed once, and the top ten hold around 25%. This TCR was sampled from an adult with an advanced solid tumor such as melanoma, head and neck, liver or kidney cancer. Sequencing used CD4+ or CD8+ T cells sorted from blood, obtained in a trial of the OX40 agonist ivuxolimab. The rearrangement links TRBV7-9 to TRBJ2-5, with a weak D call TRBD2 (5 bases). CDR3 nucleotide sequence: TGTGCCAGCAGGCGCCGGGGTACTGAGATCCAAGAGACCCAGTACTTC. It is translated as CASRRRGTEIQETQYF.